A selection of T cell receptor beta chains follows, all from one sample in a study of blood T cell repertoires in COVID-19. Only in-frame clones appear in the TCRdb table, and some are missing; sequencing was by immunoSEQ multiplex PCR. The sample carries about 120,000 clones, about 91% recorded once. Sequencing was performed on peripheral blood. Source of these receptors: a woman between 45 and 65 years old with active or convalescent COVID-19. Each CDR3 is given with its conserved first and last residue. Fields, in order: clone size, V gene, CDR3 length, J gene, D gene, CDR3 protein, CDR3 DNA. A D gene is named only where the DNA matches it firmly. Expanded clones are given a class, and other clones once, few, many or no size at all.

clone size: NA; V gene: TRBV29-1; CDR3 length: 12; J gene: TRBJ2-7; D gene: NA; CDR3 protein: CSAGSAPYEQYF; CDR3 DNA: TGCAGCGCTGGTAGTGCCCCCTACGAGCAGTACTTC
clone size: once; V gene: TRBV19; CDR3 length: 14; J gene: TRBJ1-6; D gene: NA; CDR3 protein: CASSALVANSPLHF; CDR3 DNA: TGTGCCAGTAGTGCGCTCGTAGCCAATTCACCCCTCCACTTT
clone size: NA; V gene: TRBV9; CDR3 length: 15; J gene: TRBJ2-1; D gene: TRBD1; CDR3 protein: CASSATGQGGNEQFF; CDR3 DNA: TGTGCCAGCAGCGCGACAGGACAGGGAGGCAATGAGCAGTTCTTC
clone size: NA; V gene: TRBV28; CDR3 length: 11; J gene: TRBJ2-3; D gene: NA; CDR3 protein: CASTQGYTQYF; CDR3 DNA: TGTGCCAGCACGCAGGGGTACACGCAGTATTTT
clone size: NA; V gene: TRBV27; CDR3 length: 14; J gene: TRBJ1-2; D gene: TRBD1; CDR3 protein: CASSLRDRDYGYTF; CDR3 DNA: TGTGCCAGCAGTCTCCGGGACAGGGATTATGGCTACACCTTC
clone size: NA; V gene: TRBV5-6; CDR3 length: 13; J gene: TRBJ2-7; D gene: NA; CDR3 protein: CASSTGLFYEQYF; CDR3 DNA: TGTGCCAGCAGCACCGGTCTTTTCTACGAGCAGTACTTC
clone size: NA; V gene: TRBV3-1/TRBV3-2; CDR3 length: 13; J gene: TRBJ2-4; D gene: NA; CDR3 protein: CASSSGLKDIQYF; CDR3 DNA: TGTGCCAGCAGCTCGGGACTTAAGGACATTCAGTACTTC
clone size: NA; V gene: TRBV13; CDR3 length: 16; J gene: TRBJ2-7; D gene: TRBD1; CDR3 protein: CASSLNGRDSRYEQYF; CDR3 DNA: TGTGCCAGCAGCTTAAATGGCAGGGACAGCCGTTACGAGCAGTACTTC
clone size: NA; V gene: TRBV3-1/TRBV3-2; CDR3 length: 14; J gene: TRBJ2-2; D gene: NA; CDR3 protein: CASSQDTFTWELFF; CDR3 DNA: TGTGCCAGCAGCCAAGATACTTTTACTTGGGAGCTGTTTTTT
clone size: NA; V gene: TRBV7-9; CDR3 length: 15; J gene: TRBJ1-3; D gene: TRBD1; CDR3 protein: CASSLAGTGGNTIYF; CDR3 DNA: TGTGCCAGCAGCCTAGCCGGGACAGGGGGAAACACCATATATTTT
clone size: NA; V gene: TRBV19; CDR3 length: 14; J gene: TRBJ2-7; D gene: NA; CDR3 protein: CASSISGSSYEQYF; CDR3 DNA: TGTGCCAGTAGTATCTCCGGGAGCTCCTACGAGCAGTACTTC
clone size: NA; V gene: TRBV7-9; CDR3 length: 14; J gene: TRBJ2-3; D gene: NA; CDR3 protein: CASSVSNRVDTQYF; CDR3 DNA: TGTGCCAGCAGCGTCAGTAACAGGGTGGATACGCAGTATTTT
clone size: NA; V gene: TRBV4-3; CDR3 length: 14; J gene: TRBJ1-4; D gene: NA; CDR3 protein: CASSQRGVGEKLFF; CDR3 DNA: TGCGCCAGCAGCCAGCGGGGAGTTGGTGAAAAACTGTTTTTT
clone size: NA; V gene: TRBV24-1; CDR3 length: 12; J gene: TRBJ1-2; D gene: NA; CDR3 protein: CATSEADYGYTF; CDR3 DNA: TGTGCCACCAGTGAGGCCGACTATGGCTACACCTTC
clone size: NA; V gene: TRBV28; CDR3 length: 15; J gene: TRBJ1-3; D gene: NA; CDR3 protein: CASKKGQHSGNTIYF; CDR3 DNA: TGTGCCAGCAAAAAGGGACAACACTCTGGAAACACCATATATTTT
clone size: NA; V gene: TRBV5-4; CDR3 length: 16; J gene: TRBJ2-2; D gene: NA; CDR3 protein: CASSLGSGPNTGELFF; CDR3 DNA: TGTGCCAGCAGCTTGGGTAGCGGCCCGAACACCGGGGAGCTGTTTTTT
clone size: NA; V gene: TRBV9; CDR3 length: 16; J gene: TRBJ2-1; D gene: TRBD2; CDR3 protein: CASSPTGLAGEDEQFF; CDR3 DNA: TGTGCCAGCAGCCCGACGGGACTAGCGGGAGAGGATGAGCAGTTCTTC
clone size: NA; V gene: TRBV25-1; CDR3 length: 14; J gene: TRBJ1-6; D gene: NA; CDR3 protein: CASSTETENSPLHF; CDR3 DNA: TGTGCCAGCAGTACTGAGACGGAGAATTCACCCCTCCACTTT
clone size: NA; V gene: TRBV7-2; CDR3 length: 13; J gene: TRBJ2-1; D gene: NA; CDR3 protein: CASTQRLGGEQFF; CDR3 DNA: TGTGCCAGCACTCAGCGTCTGGGGGGAGAGCAGTTCTTC
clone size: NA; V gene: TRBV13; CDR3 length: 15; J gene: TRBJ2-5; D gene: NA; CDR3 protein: CASSFRLRGPGTQYF; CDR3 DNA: TGTGCCAGCAGCTTCCGGCTCAGGGGTCCGGGGACCCAGTACTTC
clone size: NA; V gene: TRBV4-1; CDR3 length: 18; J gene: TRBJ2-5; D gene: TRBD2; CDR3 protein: CASSRGTSGQPGQETQYF; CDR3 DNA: TGCGCCAGCAGCCGCGGGACTAGCGGGCAGCCCGGACAAGAGACCCAGTACTTC
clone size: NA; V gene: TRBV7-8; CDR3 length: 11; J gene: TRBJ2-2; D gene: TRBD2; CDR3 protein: CASSRLAGLFF; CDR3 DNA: TGTGCCAGCAGCCGACTAGCAGGGCTGTTTTTT
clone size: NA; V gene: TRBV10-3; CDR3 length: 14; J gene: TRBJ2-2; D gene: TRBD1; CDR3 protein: CAIGRDRDTGELFF; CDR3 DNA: TGTGCCATCGGGCGGGACAGGGACACCGGGGAGCTGTTTTTT
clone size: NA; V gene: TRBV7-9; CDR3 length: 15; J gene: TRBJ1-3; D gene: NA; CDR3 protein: CASSSDSGVGNTIYF; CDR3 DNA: TGTGCCAGCAGCTCCGACAGCGGGGTTGGAAACACCATATATTTT
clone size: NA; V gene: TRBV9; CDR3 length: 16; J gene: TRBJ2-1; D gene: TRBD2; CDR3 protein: CASSVPKTSSIVGQFF; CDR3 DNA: TGTGCCAGCAGCGTACCCAAGACTAGCTCCATAGTTGGGCAGTTCTTC
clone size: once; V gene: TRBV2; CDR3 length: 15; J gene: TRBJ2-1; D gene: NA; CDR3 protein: CAYHGGTGPYNEQFF; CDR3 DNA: TGTGCCTACCACGGGGGGACAGGCCCCTACAATGAGCAGTTCTTC
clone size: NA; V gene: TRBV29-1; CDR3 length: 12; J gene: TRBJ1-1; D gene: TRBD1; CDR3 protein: CSVHRGNTEAFF; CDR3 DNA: TGCAGCGTACACAGGGGGAACACTGAAGCTTTCTTT
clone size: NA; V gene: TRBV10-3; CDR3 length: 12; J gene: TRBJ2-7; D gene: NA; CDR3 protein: CAISDNSYEQYF; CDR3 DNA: TGTGCCATCAGTGACAACAGCTACGAGCAGTACTTC
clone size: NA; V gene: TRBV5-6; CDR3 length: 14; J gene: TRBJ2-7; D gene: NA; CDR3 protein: CASSLMGAPYEQYF; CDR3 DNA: TGTGCCAGCAGCTTGATGGGGGCCCCCTACGAGCAGTACTTC
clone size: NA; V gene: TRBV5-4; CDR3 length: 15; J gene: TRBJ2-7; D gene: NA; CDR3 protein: CASSSPHQGFNEQYF; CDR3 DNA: TGTGCCAGCAGCTCGCCCCACCAGGGGTTCAACGAGCAGTACTTC
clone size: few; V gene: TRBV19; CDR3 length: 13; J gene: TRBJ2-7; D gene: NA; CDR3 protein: CASSPTGSYEQYF; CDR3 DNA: TGTGCCAGTAGTCCTACGGGCTCCTACGAGCAGTACTTC
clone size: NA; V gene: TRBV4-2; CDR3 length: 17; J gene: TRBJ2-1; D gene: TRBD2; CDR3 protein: CASSQDKGLAINNEQFF; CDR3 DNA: TGTGCCAGCAGCCAAGATAAGGGACTAGCGATAAACAATGAGCAGTTCTTC
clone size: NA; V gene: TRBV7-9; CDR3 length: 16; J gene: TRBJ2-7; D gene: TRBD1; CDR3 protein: CASSPGIGTVSYEQYF; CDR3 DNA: TGTGCCAGCAGCCCCGGTATCGGGACAGTCTCCTACGAGCAGTACTTC
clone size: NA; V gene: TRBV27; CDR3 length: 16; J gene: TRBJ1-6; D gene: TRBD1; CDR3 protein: CASSPRDRGNNSPLHF; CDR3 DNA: TGTGCCAGCAGCCCGCGGGACAGGGGTAATAATTCACCCCTCCACTTT
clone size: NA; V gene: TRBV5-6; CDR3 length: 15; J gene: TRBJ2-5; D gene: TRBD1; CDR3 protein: CASSLAGQGQETQYF; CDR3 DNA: TGTGCCAGCAGCTTGGCGGGACAGGGACAAGAGACCCAGTACTTC
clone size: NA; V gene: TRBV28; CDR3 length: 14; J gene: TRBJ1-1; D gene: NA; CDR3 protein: CASSFTGGYTEAFF; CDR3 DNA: TGTGCCAGCAGTTTCACCGGAGGGTACACTGAAGCTTTCTTT
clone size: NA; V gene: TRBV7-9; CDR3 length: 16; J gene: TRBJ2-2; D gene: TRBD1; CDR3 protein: CASSSRTGSQGGELFF; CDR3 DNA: TGTGCCAGCAGCTCCCGGACAGGGAGTCAAGGCGGGGAGCTGTTTTTT
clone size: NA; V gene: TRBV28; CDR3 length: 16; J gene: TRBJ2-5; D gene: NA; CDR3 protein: CASSLIRGSGKETQYF; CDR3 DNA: TGTGCCAGCAGCCTCATAAGGGGTAGCGGCAAAGAGACCCAGTACTTC
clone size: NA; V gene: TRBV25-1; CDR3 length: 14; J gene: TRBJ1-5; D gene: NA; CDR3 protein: CASSVGGAGQPQHF; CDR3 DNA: TGTGCCAGCAGTGTAGGGGGGGCTGGTCAGCCCCAGCATTTT
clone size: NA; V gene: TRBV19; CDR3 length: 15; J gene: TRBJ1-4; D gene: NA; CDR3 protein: CASRSQGMGNEKLFF; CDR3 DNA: TGTGCCAGTAGGAGCCAGGGGATGGGTAATGAAAAACTGTTTTTT
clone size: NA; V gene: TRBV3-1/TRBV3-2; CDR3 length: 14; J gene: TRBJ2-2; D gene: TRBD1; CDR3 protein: CASAGQEAAGELFF; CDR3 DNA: TGTGCCAGCGCCGGACAGGAGGCTGCCGGGGAGCTGTTTTTT
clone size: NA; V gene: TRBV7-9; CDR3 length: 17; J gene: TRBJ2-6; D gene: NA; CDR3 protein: CASSSVVGGTRANVLTF; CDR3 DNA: TGTGCCAGCAGCAGCGTAGTAGGGGGAACTCGGGCCAACGTCCTGACTTTC
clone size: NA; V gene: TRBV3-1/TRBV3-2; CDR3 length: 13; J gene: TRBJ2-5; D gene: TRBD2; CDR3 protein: CASSQGGRETQYF; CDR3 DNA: TGTGCCAGCAGCCAAGGCGGGAGAGAGACCCAGTACTTC
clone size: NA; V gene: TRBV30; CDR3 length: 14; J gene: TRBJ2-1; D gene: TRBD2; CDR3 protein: CAWNSGASYNEQFF; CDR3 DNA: TGTGCCTGGAATAGCGGGGCCTCCTACAATGAGCAGTTCTTC
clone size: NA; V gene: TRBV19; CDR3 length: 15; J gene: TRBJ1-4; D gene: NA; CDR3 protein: CASSNRAGAGEKLFF; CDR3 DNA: TGTGCCAGTAGTAACCGGGCAGGCGCGGGGGAAAAACTGTTTTTT
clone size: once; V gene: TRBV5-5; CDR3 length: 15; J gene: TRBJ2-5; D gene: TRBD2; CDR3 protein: CASSLELAGGSAQYF; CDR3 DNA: TGTGCCAGCAGCTTGGAGCTAGCGGGCGGGTCGGCCCAGTACTTC
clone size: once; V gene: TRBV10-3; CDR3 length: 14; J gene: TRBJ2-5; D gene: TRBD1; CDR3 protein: CAIRPGTDQETQYF; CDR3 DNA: TGTGCCATCAGGCCCGGGACAGACCAAGAGACCCAGTACTTC
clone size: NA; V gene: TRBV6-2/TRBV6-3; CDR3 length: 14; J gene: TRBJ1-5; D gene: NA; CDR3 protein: CASSLTGFNQPQHF; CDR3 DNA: TGTGCCAGCAGTCTCACAGGCTTCAATCAGCCCCAGCATTTT
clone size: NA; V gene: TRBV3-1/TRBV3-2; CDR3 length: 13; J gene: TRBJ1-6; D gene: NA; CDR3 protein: CASSQDSLRSLHF; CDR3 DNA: TGTGCCAGCAGCCAAGATTCGTTGCGGTCCCTCCACTTT
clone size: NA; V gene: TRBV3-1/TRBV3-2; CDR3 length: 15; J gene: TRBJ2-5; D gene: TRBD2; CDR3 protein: CASSHSLAGLETQYF; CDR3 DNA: TGTGCCAGCAGCCATTCTCTAGCGGGATTAGAGACCCAGTACTTC
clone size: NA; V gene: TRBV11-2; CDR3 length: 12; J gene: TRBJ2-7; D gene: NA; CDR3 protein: CASSFNTYEQYF; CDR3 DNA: TGTGCCAGCAGCTTTAACACCTACGAGCAGTACTTC
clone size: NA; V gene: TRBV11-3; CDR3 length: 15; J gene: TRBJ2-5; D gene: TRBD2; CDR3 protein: CASSFSGTPQETQYF; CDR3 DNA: TGTGCCAGCAGCTTTAGCGGGACCCCCCAAGAGACCCAGTACTTC
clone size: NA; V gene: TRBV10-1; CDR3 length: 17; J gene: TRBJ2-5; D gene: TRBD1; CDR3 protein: CASSESAGQGLPGAQYF; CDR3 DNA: TGCGCCAGCAGTGAGTCGGCGGGACAGGGCCTCCCGGGGGCCCAGTACTTC